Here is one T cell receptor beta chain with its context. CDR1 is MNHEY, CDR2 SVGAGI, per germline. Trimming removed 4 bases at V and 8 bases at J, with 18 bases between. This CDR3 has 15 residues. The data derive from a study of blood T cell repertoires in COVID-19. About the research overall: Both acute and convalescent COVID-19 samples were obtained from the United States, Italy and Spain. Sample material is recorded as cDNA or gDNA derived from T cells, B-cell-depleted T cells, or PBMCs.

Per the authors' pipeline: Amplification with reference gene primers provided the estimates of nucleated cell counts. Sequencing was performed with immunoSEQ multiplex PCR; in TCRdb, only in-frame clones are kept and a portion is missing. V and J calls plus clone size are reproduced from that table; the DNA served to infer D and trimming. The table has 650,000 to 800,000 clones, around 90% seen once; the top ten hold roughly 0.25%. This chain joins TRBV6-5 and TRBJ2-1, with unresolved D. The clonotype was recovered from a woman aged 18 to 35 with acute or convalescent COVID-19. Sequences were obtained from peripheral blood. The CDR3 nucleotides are TGTGCCAGCAGTTCCGTAAAGCTGTCCCCGCATGAGCAGTTCTTC. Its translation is CASSSVKLSPHEQFF.